Listed here are 30 T cell receptor beta chains from one sample, sequenced in a study of control samples from healthy donors and cancer patients. Profiled with immunoSEQ multiplex PCR; TCRdb holds only in-frame clones, not every one. This sample has about 46,000 clones, with 88% found just once. The sample was PBMCs. The receptors shown here come from a man aged 50-60 years with head and neck cancer.

This clone occurred once. The J gene is TRBJ1-1, the V gene TRBV4-1; D is undetermined. Trimming removed 0 bases at V and 6 bases at J, with 14 bases between. There are 15 residues in the CDR3. Germline CDR1 is MGHRA and CDR2 is YSYEKL. This chain's CDR3 is CASSQDVDPRAEAFF. CDR3 coding DNA: TGCGCCAGCAGCCAAGATGTTGACCCCCGGGCTGAAGCTTTCTTT.

The CDR3: CASSLGANAEAFF. The CDR3 DNA sequence: TGTGCCAGCAGCTTAGGTGCTAACGCTGAAGCTTTCTTT. The chain carries TRBV11-2 and TRBJ1-1, with no clear D. Germline V gene lookup returns CDR1 SGHAT and CDR2 FQNNGV. The CDR3 contains 13 residues. With 1 base removed from V and 6 bases from J, the gap between germline ends came to 9 bases.

The rearrangement uses TRBV10-2 and TRBJ2-3; 7 bases agree with TRBD2. In germline, CDR1 is WSHSY, CDR2 SAAADI. The CDR3 spans 14 residues. Germline trimming cut 2 bases from V and 5 bases from J; bases unmatched to any gene: 4. As DNA, the CDR3 is TGCGCCAGCAGTGAGCGGGAGGTTATAGATACGCAGTATTTT. Encoded protein: CASSEREVIDTQYF.

A remark on this clone: One end of the junction varies from germline; a read error may be responsible. The rearrangement uses TRBV6-2 or TRBV6-3 and TRBJ1-1, with D perhaps matching TRBD1 (5 bases). CDR3 length equals 15 residues. The V gene's germline CDR1 is MNHEY and CDR2 SVGEGT. The CDR3 nucleotides read TGTGCCAGCAGGTACTCACGGGGGATGAACACTGAAGCTTTCTTT. The encoded protein is CASRYSRGMNTEAFF.

This chain links TRBV27 with TRBJ2-7; 14 bases are shared with TRBD2. The CDR3 is made up of 17 amino acids. Germline loops: CDR1 MNHEY, CDR2 SMNVEV (reference sequence). V dropped 5 bases and J dropped 6; count of bases not matched to a gene: 12. DNA of the CDR3: TGTGCCAGCAGTCCCGGACTAGCGGGGGGTCCCTCACGCGAGCAGTACTTC. As protein: CASSPGLAGGPSREQYF.

The rearrangement uses TRBV10-3 and TRBJ2-5; D not certain. Germline assignment: CDR1 ENHRY and CDR2 SYGVKD. V lost 2 bases to trimming and J lost 5 bases, with 6 bases between them. The CDR3 length is 12 residues. The CDR3 region has the DNA TGTGCCATCAGTGAGGCCATGGAGACCCAGTACTTC. Encoded protein: CAISEAMETQYF.

V gene TRBV28 combines with J gene TRBJ2-1; weak D call: TRBD1 (6 bases). The CDR3 extends over 12 amino acids. CDR1 MDHEN and CDR2 SYDVKM come from the germline V gene. The germline V and J ends were trimmed by 8 bases and 6 bases, with 11 bases remaining between them. The CDR3 nucleotides read TGTGCCAGCGGAACCAGGGGCAATGAGCAGTTCTTC. Residues: CASGTRGNEQFF.

This clone was detected only once. This sequence joins TRBV5-1 and TRBJ2-3; 10 bases fit TRBD1. The J segment lost 6 bases and the V segment lost 4 bases, leaving 8 bases of the junction unmatched. Germline lookup yields CDR1 SGHRS and CDR2 YFSETQ. This CDR3 comprises 15 residues. The CDR3 protein is CASSIRDRGFDTQYF. The CDR3 DNA reads TGCGCCAGCAGCATCCGGGACAGGGGATTTGATACGCAGTATTTT.

The chain is built from TRBV12-3 or TRBV12-4 and TRBJ1-6; maybe TRBD1 (5 bases). V was shortened by 2 bases and J by 10 bases, with 9 bases between the two germline ends. The CDR3 contains 13 residues. CDR3 residues: CASSLIGGSPLHF. For the CDR3, the DNA is TGTGCCAGCAGTTTAATCGGGGGGTCACCCCTCCACTTT.

The chain joins TRBV7-8 to TRBJ2-1, with D hard to call. The CDR3 runs to 15 residues. Per the germline V gene, CDR1 is SGHVS and CDR2 is FQNEAQ. The germline V and J ends were trimmed by 5 bases and 0 bases, with 11 bases remaining between them. CDR3 sequence: CASSPSWSSYNEQFF. CDR3 sequence (DNA): TGTGCCAGCAGCCCGTCTTGGAGCTCCTACAATGAGCAGTTCTTC.

The rearrangement uses TRBV27 and TRBJ2-3, with 8 bases lining up with TRBD2. The germline V gene has CDR1 MNHEY and CDR2 SMNVEV (reference sequence). This CDR3 has 15 residues. The ends lost 5 bases at V and 5 bases at J; junction bases unmatched: 9. This CDR3 reads CASSPPGLVIDTQYF. As DNA, the CDR3 is TGTGCCAGCAGTCCACCGGGACTAGTAATAGATACGCAGTATTTT.

The chain recombines TRBV5-1 with TRBJ2-5; possibly TRBD2 for D (6 bases). This CDR3 contains 12 residues. Per germline, CDR1 SGHRS and CDR2 YFSETQ. Deletions cut 5 bases from V and 5 bases from J, with 10 bases between. CDR3 region: CASSGGIETQYF. The CDR3 DNA reads TGCGCCAGCAGTGGCGGGATTGAGACCCAGTACTTC.

In its sample, this clone was seen once. The chain carries TRBV5-1 and TRBJ2-1; D gene uncertain. Trimming stripped 0 bases from V and 4 bases from J, with 11 bases between. In germline, CDR1 is SGHRS, CDR2 YFSETQ. There are 15 residues in the CDR3. As DNA, the CDR3 is TGCGCCAGCAGCTTGGCCTCGAGTCAATACAATGAGCAGTTCTTC. It is translated as CASSLASSQYNEQFF.

This chain uses TRBV10-3 with TRBJ1-2; 7 nucleotides line up with TRBD1. V shed 10 bases, J shed 8 bases, and the junction held 10 bases outside the gene matches. CDR3 length: 12 residues. The germline gives CDR1 ENHRY, CDR2 SYGVKD. The CDR3 DNA follows: TGTGCCAGCAAAGGAGGGGGCTCGGGCTACACCTTC. Protein product: CASKGGGSGYTF.

The chain combines TRBV14 with TRBJ1-6, with a tentative D call TRBD1 (5 bases). Germline V CDR1 and CDR2: SGHDN, FVKESK. V was pared by 5 bases and J by 6 bases, with 17 bases between. The CDR3 is 16 residues long. CDR3 sequence: CASSTRQFWGNSPLHF. The CDR3 bases are TGTGCCAGCAGCACTCGACAGTTCTGGGGTAATTCACCCCTCCACTTT.

This chain links TRBV5-6 with TRBJ1-5, with 9 bases matching TRBD1. The CDR3 is made up of 14 amino acids. From germline, CDR1 is SGHDT and CDR2 YYEEEE. Trimming at V came to 2 bases and at J to 4 bases, leaving 1 base not matched to a gene. The CDR3 reads CASSLGTGNQPQHF. The CDR3 DNA is TGTGCCAGCAGCTTAGGGACAGGGAATCAGCCCCAGCATTTT.

This chain joins TRBV11-2 and TRBJ1-2; D unresolved. V lost 2 bases to trimming and J lost 7 bases, with 8 bases between them. The CDR3 sequence is 12 residues long. Per germline, CDR1 SGHAT and CDR2 FQNNGV. CDR3 sequence: CASSLSGTGYTF. The DNA for the CDR3 is TGTGCCAGCAGCTTATCCGGTACTGGCTACACCTTC.

The chain joins TRBV7-2 to TRBJ2-3; the D gene is possibly TRBD2 (5 bases). CDR1 is SGHTA, CDR2 FQGNSA, per germline. With 6 bases removed from V and 2 bases from J, the gap between germline ends came to 9 bases. This CDR3 has 13 amino acids. CDR3 sequence (DNA): TGTGCCAGCAGATTGGACTTCACAGATACGCAGTATTTT. Translating gives CASRLDFTDTQYF.

The rearrangement joins TRBV25-1 to TRBJ1-4; no clear D. Germline V gene data show CDR1 as MGHDK and CDR2 as SYGVNS. V lost 7 bases and J 8 bases, leaving 17 bases between the germline ends. This CDR3 region has 14 residues. CDR3 DNA: TGTGCCAGCACCCACTTTGGGTCGGGGGAAAAACTGTTTTTT. It codes for CASTHFGSGEKLFF.

V is TRBV5-4 and J is TRBJ2-1, with 12 bases aligning to TRBD1. The CDR3 runs to 17 residues. V gave up 3 bases and J gave up 4 bases; unmatched junction bases: 8. Germline-derived CDR1 and CDR2 are SGHNT and YYREEE (reference sequence). The DNA for the CDR3 is TGTGCCAGCAGCTCGACCGGGACAGGGGGCCTTTACAATGAGCAGTTCTTC. This encodes CASSSTGTGGLYNEQFF.

This clone has a handful of counts. The chain is built from TRBV10-3 and TRBJ1-6; D may be TRBD1 (5 bases). The CDR3 length is 14 residues. CDR1 and CDR2 (germline): ENHRY, SYGVKD. Between the trimmed V and J ends, which lost 8 bases and 8 bases, there was a span of 16 bases. The CDR3 sequence: CAIEAGTKDSPLHF. The CDR3 DNA follows: TGTGCCATCGAGGCCGGGACCAAAGATTCACCCCTCCACTTT.

This chain links TRBV14 with TRBJ2-3, with D unclear. Germline V CDR1 and CDR2: SGHDN, FVKESK. This CDR3 is built from 15 residues. Trimming took off 1 base at V and 0 bases at J, with 8 bases between the two ends. This CDR3 reads CASSQAVGSTDTQYF. The CDR3 DNA reads as TGTGCCAGCAGCCAAGCGGTCGGAAGCACAGATACGCAGTATTTT.

This clone was seen once. J is TRBJ2-1 and V is TRBV5-1, with D maybe TRBD1 (6 bases). CDR1 SGHRS and CDR2 YFSETQ come from the germline V gene. V was trimmed by 0 bases and J by 7 bases, leaving 14 bases between them. The CDR3 contains 15 residues. CDR3 DNA: TGCGCCAGCAGCTTGGGTACAGGGATCGATAATGAGCAGTTCTTC. It codes for CASSLGTGIDNEQFF.

The gene calls are TRBV7-9 and TRBJ1-2, with D possibly TRBD1 on 6 matching bases. The CDR3 loop spans 14 amino acids. Trimming removed 1 base from V and 0 bases from J, with 6 bases in between. The germline V gene encodes CDR1 SEHNR and CDR2 FQNEAQ (reference sequence). The CDR3 DNA is TGTGCCAGCAGCTTAGGGACAGCTAACTATGGCTACACCTTC. The encoded protein is CASSLGTANYGYTF. The full variable domain, its missing parts supplied by reference TRBV7-9 and TRBJ1-2, is DTGVSQNPRHKITKRGQNVTFRCDPISEHNRLYWYRQTLGQGPEFLTYFQNEAQLEKSRLLSDRFSAERPKGSFSTLEIQRTEQGDSAMYLCASSLGTANYGYTFGSGTRLTVV.

This chain connects TRBV3-1 (or the pseudogene TRBV3-2) to TRBJ2-7; no clear D. V lost 1 base, J lost 0 bases, and 10 bases lay in between. CDR1 is LGHDT, CDR2 YNNKEL, per germline (reference sequence). CDR3 length: 15 residues. The CDR3: CASSQGLESSYEQYF. The CDR3 bases are TGTGCCAGCAGCCAAGGACTTGAGAGCTCCTACGAGCAGTACTTC.

Only a few counts were recorded for this clone. The V and J genes are TRBV6-1 and TRBJ2-2; 7 bases align to TRBD2. This CDR3 region has 14 residues. The germline gives CDR1 MNHNS, CDR2 SASEGT. After removal of 3 bases from V and 3 bases from J, the junction contained 1 base not matched to a gene. CDR3 sequence: CASSDRGDTGELFF. As DNA, the CDR3 is TGTGCCAGCAGTGATCGGGGGGACACCGGGGAGCTGTTTTTT.

This chain links TRBV10-1 with TRBJ2-7; either TRBD1 or TRBD2 may fit D (5 bases each). Trimming took off 4 bases at V and 2 bases at J, with 12 bases between the two ends. This CDR3 contains 14 residues. Germline-derived CDR1 and CDR2 are WNHNN and SYGVQD (reference sequence). As DNA, the CDR3 is TGCGCCAGCAGTGTTGGGCAGGGACCCTACGAGCAGTACTTC. Translated, it gives CASSVGQGPYEQYF.

The chain uses TRBV5-1 and TRBJ2-5; D is uncertain. This CDR3 region has 13 residues. CDR1 and CDR2 from the germline V gene are SGHRS and YFSETQ. V gave up 5 bases and J gave up 5 bases, with 13 bases separating them. The CDR3 region has the DNA TGCGCCAGCAGAGACCACCTGGGCGAGACCCAGTACTTC. Its protein product is CASRDHLGETQYF.

The V gene is TRBV29-1, the J gene TRBJ2-3, with a tentative D call TRBD1 (6 bases). The V end was cut by 3 bases, the J end by 3 bases, with 7 bases between. The CDR3 contains 12 residues. CDR1 is SQVTM and CDR2 is ANQGSEA in the germline V gene. CDR3 sequence reads: CSVDQGTDTQYF. CDR3 nucleotides: TGCAGCGTTGATCAGGGGACAGATACGCAGTATTTT.

The V call is TRBV7-8, the J call TRBJ2-1, with 8 bases fitting TRBD2. CDR3 size: 15 residues. The V gene's germline CDR1 is SGHVS and CDR2 FQNEAQ. Trimming took 2 bases from V and 8 from J; bases not matched to a gene: 8. Here the CDR3 reads CASSLLGGASYEQFF. As DNA, the CDR3 is TGTGCCAGCAGCTTACTCGGGGGGGCCTCGTATGAGCAGTTCTTC.